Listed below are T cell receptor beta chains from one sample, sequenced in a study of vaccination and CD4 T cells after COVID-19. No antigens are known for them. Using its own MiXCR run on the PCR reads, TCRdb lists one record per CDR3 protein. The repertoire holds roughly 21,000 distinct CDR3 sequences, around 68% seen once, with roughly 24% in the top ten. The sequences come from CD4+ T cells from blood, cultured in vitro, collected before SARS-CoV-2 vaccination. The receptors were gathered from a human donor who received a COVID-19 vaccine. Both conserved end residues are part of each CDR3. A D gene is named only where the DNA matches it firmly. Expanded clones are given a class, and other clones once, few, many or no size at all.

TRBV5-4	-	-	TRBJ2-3	TGTGCCAGCAGCTTGACTGGGGATACGCAGTATTTT	CASSLTGDTQYF
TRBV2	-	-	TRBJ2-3	TGTGCCAGCAGTGAAGCGCGAGGGGGGGGCACAGATACGCAGTATTTT	CASSEARGGGTDTQYF
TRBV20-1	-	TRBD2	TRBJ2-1	TGCAGTGCTAGTATGCCTAGACTAGCGGACAATGAGCAGTTCTTC	CSASMPRLADNEQFF
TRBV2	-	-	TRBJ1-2	TGTGCCAGCAGTGAACAAGAAGGGACATTCTATGGCTACACCTTC	CASSEQEGTFYGYTF
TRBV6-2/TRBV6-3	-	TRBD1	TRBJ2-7	TGTGCCAGCAGTTACGCCCTGGGACAGGGGGTCGCCTACGAGCAGTACTTC	CASSYALGQGVAYEQYF
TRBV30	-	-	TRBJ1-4	TGTGCCTGGAGTGCGGGCAGGGCGGGTAATGAAAAACTGTTTTTT	CAWSAGRAGNEKLFF
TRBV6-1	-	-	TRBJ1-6	TGTGCCAGCAGCGTTACGGTGGAGGCTTCACCCCTCCACTTT	CASSVTVEASPLHF
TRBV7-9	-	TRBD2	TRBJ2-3	TGTGCCAGCAGCACGGGACTAGCGGGGGGGGCTAGGAGCACAGATACGCAGTATTTT	CASSTGLAGGARSTDTQYF
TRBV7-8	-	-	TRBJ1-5	TGTGCCAGCAGCTTAGACGGGGGCAGTTATAGCAATCAGCCCCAGCATTTT	CASSLDGGSYSNQPQHF
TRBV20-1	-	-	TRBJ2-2	TGCAGTGGAGGGGCCAACACCGGGGAGCTGTTTTTT	CSGGANTGELFF
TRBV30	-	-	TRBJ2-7	TGTGCCTGGAGTGTAGGACAGTTCTACGAGCAGTACTTC	CAWSVGQFYEQYF
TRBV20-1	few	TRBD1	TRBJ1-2	TGCAGTGCTCCTACAGGGGGGGGTTATGGCTACACCTTC	CSAPTGGGYGYTF
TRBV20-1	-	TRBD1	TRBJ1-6	TGCAGTGCGCCCGATCAGGGGGGCGGTAATTCACCCCTCCACTTT	CSAPDQGGGNSPLHF
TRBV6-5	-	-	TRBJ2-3	TGTGCCAGCAGTTACGACCCCACAGATACGCAGTATTTT	CASSYDPTDTQYF
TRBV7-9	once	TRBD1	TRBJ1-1	TGTGCCAGCAGCTGGACAGGTAGCACTGAAGCTTTCTTT	CASSWTGSTEAFF
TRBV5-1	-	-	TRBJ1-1	TGCGCCAGCAGCTCGGGGCCTTCGAACACTGAAGCTTTCTTT	CASSSGPSNTEAFF
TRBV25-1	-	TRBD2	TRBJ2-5	TGTGCCAGCAGTGGAAGCGGGGCCTACGGGGAGACCCAGTACTTC	CASSGSGAYGETQYF
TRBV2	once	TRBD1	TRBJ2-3	TGTGCCAGCAGTCGGGACAGGGGACCTTCTAGCACAGATACGCAGTATTTT	CASSRDRGPSSTDTQYF
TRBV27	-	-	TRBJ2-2	TGTGCCAGCAGTTTATCGAATGGTTTGAAGCTGTTTTTT	CASSLSNGLKLFF
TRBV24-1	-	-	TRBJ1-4	TGTGCCACCAGTTCCGGGCCAGCAACTAATGAAAAACTGTTTTTT	CATSSGPATNEKLFF
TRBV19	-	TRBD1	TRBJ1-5	TGTGCCAGTAGTAGAACAGGGGGCTCTCGGCAGCCCCAGCATTTT	CASSRTGGSRQPQHF
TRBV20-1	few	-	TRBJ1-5	TGCAGTGCTAGAGATCTACTTTTTGGGGGCTCTCAGCCCCAGCATTTT	CSARDLLFGGSQPQHF